This is a list of T cell receptor beta chains from one sample in a study of cytomegalovirus exposure and HLA in healthy donors. TCRdb keeps only in-frame clones here, not all; method: immunoSEQ multiplex PCR. The sample consists of about 170,000 clones, roughly 80% of them appearing once. The sequenced sample consisted of PBMCs. Receptors originate from a young woman in good health and CMV-seronegative. Both conserved end residues are part of each CDR3. A D gene is named only where the DNA matches it firmly. Expanded clones are given a class, and other clones once, few, many or no size at all.

NA TRBJ2-5 few TRBV5-1 CASSLAHQETQYF TGCGCCAGCAGCTTGGCCCATCAAGAGACCCAGTACTTC
NA TRBJ2-3 once TRBV7-9 CASSREEDTQYF TGTGCCAGCAGTAGGGAGGAAGATACGCAGTATTTT
TRBD1 TRBJ1-1 NA TRBV28 CASSFSQGAQAF TGTGCCAGCAGTTTTTCACAGGGGGCTCAGGCTTTT
TRBD1 TRBJ2-1 NA TRBV5-1 CASRSGTGVDHEQFF TGCGCCAGCAGATCCGGGACAGGGGTTGACCATGAGCAGTTCTTC
TRBD1 TRBJ1-2 NA TRBV30 CAWRGQGAGGYTF TGTGCCTGGAGGGGACAGGGGGCGGGGGGCTACACCTTC
NA TRBJ1-3 NA TRBV5-1 CASSLGGDGNTIYF TGCGCCAGCAGCTTGGGGGGAGATGGGAACACCATATATTTT
TRBD1 TRBJ2-2 NA TRBV4-1 CASSRQTGGRGTGELFF TGCGCCAGCAGCCGCCAGACAGGGGGGCGAGGCACCGGGGAGCTGTTTTTT
TRBD1 TRBJ1-6 NA TRBV9 CASSAADRSSPLHF TGTGCCAGCAGCGCAGCGGACAGGAGTTCACCCCTCCACTTT
NA TRBJ2-1 few TRBV7-9 CASSPPGALYNEQFF TGTGCCAGCAGCCCCCCCGGAGCCCTTTACAATGAGCAGTTCTTC
TRBD2 TRBJ2-7 NA TRBV6-1 CASSEWGLAGIIDYEQYF TGTGCCAGCAGTGAATGGGGTCTAGCGGGCATCATCGACTACGAGCAGTACTTC
TRBD2 TRBJ2-3 once TRBV12-5 CASGIGLAGSTDTQYF TGTGCTAGTGGAATTGGACTAGCAGGAAGCACAGATACGCAGTATTTT
TRBD2 TRBJ2-7 few TRBV18 CASSPPGTSYEQYF TGTGCCAGCTCACCACCCGGGACTAGCTACGAGCAGTACTTC